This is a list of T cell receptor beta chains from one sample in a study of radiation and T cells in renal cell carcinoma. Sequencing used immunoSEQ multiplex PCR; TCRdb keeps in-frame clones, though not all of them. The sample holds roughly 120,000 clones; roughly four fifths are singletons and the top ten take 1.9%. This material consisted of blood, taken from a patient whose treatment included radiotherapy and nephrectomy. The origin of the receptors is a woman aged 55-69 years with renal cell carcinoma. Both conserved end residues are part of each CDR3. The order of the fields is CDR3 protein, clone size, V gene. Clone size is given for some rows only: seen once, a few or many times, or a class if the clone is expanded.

CDR3: CASSLGTASGNTIYF
size: NA
V: TRBV7-9

CDR3: CASSLEEREFPDTQYF
size: NA
V: TRBV11-1

CDR3: CASKSDRGLDEQYF
size: NA
V: TRBV6-5

CDR3: CASSQEGTTTYNSPLHF
size: NA
V: TRBV4-1

CDR3: CASGFDGPGELFF
size: NA
V: TRBV12-5

CDR3: CASSYRVTYEQYF
size: NA
V: TRBV6-5

CDR3: CASSTQTGGVYEQYF
size: NA
V: TRBV7-2

CDR3: CASSIPGQANEQFF
size: once
V: TRBV5-1

CDR3: CASRRDGSNEKLFF
size: NA
V: TRBV2

CDR3: CASSRRVSGELFF
size: NA
V: TRBV6-5

CDR3: CASSLGGTNYGYTF
size: NA
V: TRBV28

CDR3: CASRKTGGVGDTQYF
size: NA
V: TRBV4-1

CDR3: CASSQEGVAGSTDTQYF
size: NA
V: TRBV4-3

CDR3: CASSTPGHRASGYTF
size: NA
V: TRBV19

CDR3: CASSSGGIQQYF
size: NA
V: TRBV7-9

CDR3: CASSPDRVQGYGYTF
size: once
V: TRBV18

CDR3: CASSFSLRGTGNTIYF
size: NA
V: TRBV28

CDR3: CSVIGTGDEKLFF
size: once
V: TRBV29-1

CDR3: CASSLGWGTEAFF
size: NA
V: TRBV7-3

CDR3: CASSPLAGGNGEQFF
size: NA
V: TRBV11-3

CDR3: CASSSIDSPGTTEAFF
size: few
V: TRBV5-1

CDR3: CASTSTGTRDAYEQYF
size: NA
V: TRBV28

CDR3: CASSIGKLRTDTQYF
size: NA
V: TRBV6-5

CDR3: CASSSTDHGSYEQYF
size: NA
V: TRBV5-1

CDR3: CASIKGGANTGELFF
size: NA
V: TRBV6-6

CDR3: CASLLEGSRNSPLHF
size: few
V: TRBV5-5

CDR3: CASSPRASGDTYNEQFF
size: many
V: TRBV4-1

CDR3: CASSIVGAGIMNTEAFF
size: NA
V: TRBV19

CDR3: CASSQNSYGYTF
size: NA
V: TRBV6-5

CDR3: CASSLDAVNNSPLHF
size: NA
V: TRBV4-1

CDR3: CASSETSQQGTDTQYF
size: NA
V: TRBV6-1

CDR3: CASTMVRGSSYNEQFF
size: NA
V: TRBV5-6

CDR3: CASSVDLAGGFNEQFF
size: NA
V: TRBV9

CDR3: CASRDREGSGNQPQHF
size: NA
V: TRBV28

CDR3: CASSVEANYGYTF
size: few
V: TRBV9

CDR3: CASSVMGGPEAFF
size: NA
V: TRBV9

CDR3: CASRETGTGGETQYF
size: NA
V: TRBV6-1

CDR3: CASSEVGDLSSSGNTIYF
size: NA
V: TRBV10-1

CDR3: CASSPAGGGRGYTF
size: NA
V: TRBV4-2

CDR3: CASSSTGNRQGTQYF
size: NA
V: TRBV9

CDR3: CASSAQGRGYNEQFF
size: NA
V: TRBV19

CDR3: CASSSKGQINNSPLHF
size: NA
V: TRBV27

CDR3: CASSSSSSTGNSPLHF
size: NA
V: TRBV6-5

CDR3: CAWSAVERGGFWETQYF
size: NA
V: TRBV30

CDR3: CASSVQGFGDTQYF
size: NA
V: TRBV25-1

CDR3: CATSRDQDRVETQYF
size: NA
V: TRBV15

CDR3: CASRFGTVQTGELFF
size: NA
V: TRBV11-2

CDR3: CASSRVLMSSGIYEQYF
size: NA
V: TRBV28

CDR3: CASSKAQGGTLNSPLHF
size: NA
V: TRBV2

CDR3: CASSLVGVEQYF
size: NA
V: TRBV7-9